These T cell receptor beta chains were read from a single sample in a study of regulatory T cells in long-lasting Graves disease. MiXCR, applied by TCRdb to the multiplex PCR reads, yields one record per CDR3 protein. The table records 400,000 to 500,000 distinct CDR3 sequences, roughly 21% of them present only once. Sequencing was performed on peripheral blood mononuclear cells (PBMCs), taken when the disease was refractory, from a patient treated with antithyroid drugs. These receptors all come from a female donor with Graves disease. Each CDR3 is given with its conserved first and last residue. The D gene is left open where the match is weak. Part of the rows lack a size; the others show once, few, many or a class for expanded clones.

V gene: TRBV29-1
clone size: .
D gene: TRBD1
J gene: TRBJ2-7
CDR3 DNA: TGCAGCGTAGGACAGGGGGTGTACGAGCAGTACTTC
CDR3 protein: CSVGQGVYEQYF

V gene: TRBV7-9
clone size: many
D gene: .
J gene: TRBJ1-1
CDR3 DNA: TGTGCCAGCAGCTTATTGGCCCATGAGAGAACTGAAGCTTTCTTT
CDR3 protein: CASSLLAHERTEAFF

V gene: TRBV28
clone size: many
D gene: .
J gene: TRBJ2-2
CDR3 DNA: TGTGCCAGCAGGAAGAGGCGGGGCGGGGAGCTGTTTTTT
CDR3 protein: CASRKRRGGELFF

V gene: TRBV10-3
clone size: .
D gene: .
J gene: TRBJ2-1
CDR3 DNA: TGTGCCATCAGTGAGTCGAGGCCGATTTCCTCCTACAATGAGCAGTTCTTC
CDR3 protein: CAISESRPISSYNEQFF

V gene: TRBV27
clone size: many
D gene: .
J gene: TRBJ1-2
CDR3 DNA: TGTGCCAGCGGCCCCCTCGCGGCCGGCTACACCTTC
CDR3 protein: CASGPLAAGYTF

V gene: TRBV7-3
clone size: .
D gene: TRBD2
J gene: TRBJ2-3
CDR3 DNA: TGTGCCAGCAGTTCCGAGTCACGAGCGGGGTATACGCAGTATTTT
CDR3 protein: CASSSESRAGYTQYF

V gene: TRBV12-3/TRBV12-4
clone size: many
D gene: .
J gene: TRBJ2-7
CDR3 DNA: TGTGCCAGCGGGCGGGGCTACTCCCTATACGAGCAGTACTTC
CDR3 protein: CASGRGYSLYEQYF

V gene: TRBV11-2
clone size: .
D gene: TRBD1
J gene: TRBJ2-7
CDR3 DNA: TGTGCCAGCTCACAAAGTACCGGGACAGCTTCCTACGAGCAGTACTTC
CDR3 protein: CASSQSTGTASYEQYF

V gene: TRBV3-1
clone size: many
D gene: .
J gene: TRBJ1-1
CDR3 DNA: TGTGCCAGCAGCCATTCGAACACTGAAGCTTTCTTT
CDR3 protein: CASSHSNTEAFF

V gene: TRBV7-2
clone size: many
D gene: .
J gene: TRBJ2-5
CDR3 DNA: TGTGCCACCGCACGAGGGGGACAAGAGACCCAGTACTTC
CDR3 protein: CATARGGQETQYF

V gene: TRBV11-2
clone size: .
D gene: .
J gene: TRBJ2-7
CDR3 DNA: TGTGCCAGCAGCTTAGACGCAGCCTACGAGCAGTACTTC
CDR3 protein: CASSLDAAYEQYF

V gene: TRBV12-3/TRBV12-4
clone size: many
D gene: TRBD2
J gene: TRBJ2-7
CDR3 DNA: TGTGCCAGCGGCTTAGCGGGAGGTGATCGGAACGAGCAGTACTTC
CDR3 protein: CASGLAGGDRNEQYF

V gene: TRBV7-6
clone size: .
D gene: .
J gene: TRBJ2-7
CDR3 DNA: TGTGCCAGCAGCTCAATGGGCCAGCCCTCCTACGAGCAGTACTTC
CDR3 protein: CASSSMGQPSYEQYF

V gene: TRBV5-1
clone size: many
D gene: .
J gene: TRBJ1-5
CDR3 DNA: TGCGCCAGCAGCTTGGGGGACGATCAGCCCCAGCATTTT
CDR3 protein: CASSLGDDQPQHF

V gene: TRBV20-1
clone size: .
D gene: .
J gene: TRBJ1-4
CDR3 DNA: TGCAGTGCCACCCACCCAGCAGGAAAATTTGCAACTAATGAAAAACTGTTTTTT
CDR3 protein: CSATHPAGKFATNEKLFF

V gene: TRBV5-1
clone size: .
D gene: TRBD1
J gene: TRBJ2-7
CDR3 DNA: TGCGCCAGCAGCTTGGGGGACAGGAAAACCTACGAGCAGTACTTC
CDR3 protein: CASSLGDRKTYEQYF

V gene: TRBV14
clone size: many
D gene: TRBD2
J gene: TRBJ2-5
CDR3 DNA: TGTGCCAGCAGCTCCGCGGGGGGACTTGCAGAGACCCAGTACTTC
CDR3 protein: CASSSAGGLAETQYF

V gene: TRBV19
clone size: .
D gene: TRBD2
J gene: TRBJ2-4
CDR3 DNA: TGTGCCAGTAGCACGACTAGCGGGAGGGTCGAAAACATTCAGTACTTC
CDR3 protein: CASSTTSGRVENIQYF

V gene: TRBV20-1
clone size: .
D gene: .
J gene: TRBJ2-5
CDR3 DNA: TGCAGTGCTAGAACCCGGGCCCGAGGGAGGGAGACCCAGTACTTC
CDR3 protein: CSARTRARGRETQYF

V gene: TRBV19
clone size: many
D gene: TRBD1
J gene: TRBJ1-5
CDR3 DNA: TGTGCCAGTAGTATTGGGACAGTCGTGTATCAGCCCCAGCATTTT
CDR3 protein: CASSIGTVVYQPQHF

V gene: TRBV7-2
clone size: .
D gene: TRBD1
J gene: TRBJ1-3
CDR3 DNA: TGTGCCAGCAGCTCGGCAGGGGGTGGAAACACCATATATTTT
CDR3 protein: CASSSAGGGNTIYF

V gene: TRBV29-1
clone size: .
D gene: .
J gene: TRBJ1-4
CDR3 DNA: TGCAGCGTTGAAGTGGGTTCTGCAAAACTGTTTTTT
CDR3 protein: CSVEVGSAKLFF

V gene: TRBV20-1
clone size: .
D gene: TRBD2
J gene: TRBJ2-2
CDR3 DNA: TGCAGTGCTAGAGATCCGGGGGGGCGCATTCTCGGGGAGCTGTTTTTT
CDR3 protein: CSARDPGGRILGELFF